The rows below give T cell receptor beta chains drawn from one sample of a study of blood T cell repertoires in COVID-19. Sequencing was performed with immunoSEQ multiplex PCR; in TCRdb, only in-frame clones are kept and a portion is missing. The table includes 240,000 or so clones, 88% detected once. Specimen: peripheral blood. The receptors were sampled from a woman aged 25 to 45 with acute or convalescent COVID-19. The CDR3 runs from the conserved cysteine through the conserved F or W. Each record gives: D gene, V gene, J gene, clone size, CDR3 protein, CDR3 DNA. The D gene is left open where the match is weak. Part of the rows lack a size; the others show once, few, many or a class for expanded clones.

>-|TRBV21-1|TRBJ2-5|-
CASSIPGSRSRETQYF
TGTGCCAGCAGCATCCCCGGAAGTAGGAGTCGGGAGACCCAGTACTTC
>-|TRBV18|TRBJ2-1|-
CASSQYRDSSYNEQFF
TGTGCCAGCTCACAATACAGGGATTCGTCCTACAATGAGCAGTTCTTC
>TRBD1|TRBV5-1|TRBJ1-2|-
CASREGGARYGYTF
TGCGCCAGCAGGGAAGGGGGCGCGAGGTATGGCTACACCTTC
>TRBD1|TRBV19|TRBJ1-4|-
CASSIGRGQANEKLFF
TGTGCCAGTAGTATCGGCAGGGGGCAGGCTAATGAAAAACTGTTTTTT
>TRBD1|TRBV4-1|TRBJ1-6|-
CASSQGQGANSPLHF
TGCGCCAGCAGCCAAGGACAGGGGGCTAATTCACCCCTCCACTTT
>-|TRBV7-9|TRBJ2-6|once
CASSQDSGANVLTF
TGTGCCAGCAGCCAGGACTCTGGGGCCAACGTCCTGACTTTC
>-|TRBV19|TRBJ1-4|-
CASKPELRRDEKLFF
TGTGCCAGTAAACCCGAACTACGGCGGGATGAAAAACTGTTTTTT
>-|TRBV6-1|TRBJ2-7|once
CASSEGTARTYEQYF
TGTGCCAGCAGTGAAGGTACAGCCCGGACCTACGAGCAGTACTTC
>-|TRBV4-3|TRBJ2-3|-
CASSQDRSVGPSTDTQYF
TGCGCCAGCAGCCAAGATCGTAGTGTGGGGCCTAGCACAGATACGCAGTATTTT
>TRBD2|TRBV5-4|TRBJ2-5|-
CAGGLAGGQTQYF
TGTGCCGGAGGACTAGCGGGAGGGCAGACCCAGTACTTC
>TRBD1|TRBV7-3|TRBJ2-5|-
CASSATGGEETQYF
TGTGCCAGCAGCGCTACAGGGGGCGAGGAGACCCAGTACTTC
>-|TRBV6-2/TRBV6-3|TRBJ2-7|-
CASSSPPARYEQYF
TGTGCCAGCAGTTCCCCCCCCGCGAGGTACGAGCAGTACTTC
>TRBD2|TRBV24-1|TRBJ2-7|once
CATSVIKAPRTSGSYEQYF
TGTGCCACCAGTGTCATAAAAGCACCACGGACTAGCGGTTCCTACGAGCAGTACTTC
>TRBD1|TRBV7-6|TRBJ2-1|-
CASSLGQGVNNEQFF
TGTGCCAGCAGCTTAGGACAGGGGGTAAACAATGAGCAGTTCTTC
>-|TRBV4-1|TRBJ1-1|few
CASSQTGGDTEAFF
TGCGCCAGCAGCCAGACTGGGGGCGATACTGAAGCTTTCTTT
>TRBD2|TRBV2|TRBJ2-4|-
CASSENSGALNIQYF
TGTGCCAGCAGTGAAAATAGCGGGGCCCTAAACATTCAGTACTTC
>TRBD2|TRBV7-2|TRBJ2-7|-
CASSLNYGRLTYEQYF
TGTGCCAGCAGCTTAAACTACGGGAGGCTAACCTACGAGCAGTACTTC
>TRBD1|TRBV7-8|TRBJ1-4|-
CASSWTGGLNEKLFF
TGTGCCAGCAGTTGGACAGGGGGTCTTAATGAAAAACTGTTTTTT
>TRBD2|TRBV11-2|TRBJ2-7|-
CASSLEGLAGPLPYEQYF
TGTGCCAGCAGCTTAGAAGGGTTAGCGGGACCCCTACCCTACGAGCAGTACTTC
>-|TRBV7-3|TRBJ2-1|-
CASSRTTTVSNEQFF
TGTGCCAGCAGCCGTACGACGACAGTCTCCAATGAGCAGTTCTTC
>-|TRBV6-5|TRBJ1-4|once
CAADLRGGTNEKLFF
TGTGCCGCAGATCTTCGGGGAGGTACTAATGAAAAACTGTTTTTT
>-|TRBV10-3|TRBJ1-5|-
CAISEGLAQPQHF
TGTGCCATCAGTGAGGGGCTCGCCCAGCCCCAGCATTTT
>TRBD1|TRBV27|TRBJ2-5|-
CASSYQGAGETQYF
TGTGCCAGCAGTTATCAGGGGGCAGGAGAGACCCAGTACTTC
>TRBD2|TRBV6-2/TRBV6-3|TRBJ2-7|-
CASSDPGLAGVEQYF
TGTGCCAGCAGTGACCCGGGACTAGCGGGAGTCGAGCAGTACTTC
>-|TRBV30|TRBJ1-2|-
CAWSGGGFGYTF
TGTGCCTGGAGTGGGGGGGGCTTTGGCTACACCTTC
>-|TRBV7-2|TRBJ2-7|-
CASSQAARSYEQYF
TGTGCCAGCAGCCAAGCCGCACGATCCTACGAGCAGTACTTC
>TRBD2|TRBV4-3|TRBJ2-5|-
CASSQDTAGEWGETQYF
TGCGCCAGCAGCCAAGATACGGCGGGAGAGTGGGGAGAGACCCAGTACTTC
>TRBD2|TRBV6-6|TRBJ2-1|-
CASSSGRSYNEQFF
TGTGCCAGCAGTAGCGGGAGGTCTTACAATGAGCAGTTCTTC
>TRBD1|TRBV7-2|TRBJ1-2|-
CASSRIGTGSEGNYGYTF
TGTGCCAGCAGCCGGATCGGGACAGGGTCCGAAGGGAACTATGGCTACACCTTC
>TRBD1|TRBV4-1|TRBJ1-4|-
CASSQIFVRQGNEKLFF
TGCGCCAGCAGCCAAATTTTCGTTCGACAGGGTAATGAAAAACTGTTTTTT
>-|TRBV9|TRBJ2-1|-
CASSLDGGSYNEQFF
TGTGCCAGCAGCCTTGATGGCGGGTCTTACAATGAGCAGTTCTTC
>TRBD1|TRBV7-9|TRBJ2-7|-
CASSFRDRGEQYF
TGTGCCAGCAGCTTCCGGGACAGGGGCGAGCAGTACTTC
>TRBD1|TRBV27|TRBJ2-6|-
CASSPPGTEGPWGANVLTF
TGTGCCAGCAGCCCCCCCGGGACAGAGGGACCGTGGGGGGCCAACGTCCTGACTTTC
>TRBD2|TRBV7-2|TRBJ2-7|-
CASRMPSGLAGGEQYF
TGTGCCAGCAGAATGCCCTCGGGGCTAGCGGGAGGCGAGCAGTACTTC
>TRBD2|TRBV4-3|TRBJ2-3|-
CASSQGGTGLVTDTQYF
TGCGCCAGCAGCCAAGGGGGGACGGGACTAGTCACAGATACGCAGTATTTT
>TRBD1|TRBV6-5|TRBJ1-5|few
CASSRAGGHHQPQHF
TGTGCCAGCTCTCGGGCAGGGGGTCACCATCAGCCCCAGCATTTT
>TRBD1|TRBV19|TRBJ1-4|-
CAKLGQAGEKLFF
TGTGCCAAATTGGGACAGGCGGGCGAAAAACTGTTTTTT
>-|TRBV27|TRBJ1-1|once
CASSFNTRGTEAFF
TGTGCCAGCAGTTTCAACACTCGGGGCACTGAAGCTTTCTTT
>TRBD2|TRBV4-2|TRBJ2-6|-
CASSLPTSAGLSGANVLTF
TGTGCCAGCAGCCTACCAACATCAGCGGGATTATCTGGGGCCAACGTCCTGACTTTC
>-|TRBV30|TRBJ1-5|-
CAWRGYTDQPQHF
TGTGCCTGGAGGGGCTATACGGATCAGCCCCAGCATTTT
>-|TRBV7-2|TRBJ2-4|-
CASSLASPKNIQYF
TGTGCCAGCAGCTTAGCTTCCCCAAAAAACATTCAGTACTTC
>-|TRBV6-2/TRBV6-3|TRBJ2-1|once
CASSYDGNEQFF
TGTGCCAGCAGTTATGACGGGAATGAGCAGTTCTTC
>TRBD1|TRBV7-2|TRBJ2-7|-
CASSVRDSYEQYF
TGTGCCAGCAGCGTCCGGGACAGCTACGAGCAGTACTTC
>-|TRBV5-1|TRBJ1-2|-
CASSSGFRLAGNYGYTF
TGCGCCAGCAGCTCCGGCTTTCGACTGGCTGGGAACTATGGCTACACCTTC
>TRBD1|TRBV30|TRBJ1-6|-
CAWSWGQPNSPLHF
TGTGCCTGGAGCTGGGGACAGCCAAATTCACCCCTCCACTTT